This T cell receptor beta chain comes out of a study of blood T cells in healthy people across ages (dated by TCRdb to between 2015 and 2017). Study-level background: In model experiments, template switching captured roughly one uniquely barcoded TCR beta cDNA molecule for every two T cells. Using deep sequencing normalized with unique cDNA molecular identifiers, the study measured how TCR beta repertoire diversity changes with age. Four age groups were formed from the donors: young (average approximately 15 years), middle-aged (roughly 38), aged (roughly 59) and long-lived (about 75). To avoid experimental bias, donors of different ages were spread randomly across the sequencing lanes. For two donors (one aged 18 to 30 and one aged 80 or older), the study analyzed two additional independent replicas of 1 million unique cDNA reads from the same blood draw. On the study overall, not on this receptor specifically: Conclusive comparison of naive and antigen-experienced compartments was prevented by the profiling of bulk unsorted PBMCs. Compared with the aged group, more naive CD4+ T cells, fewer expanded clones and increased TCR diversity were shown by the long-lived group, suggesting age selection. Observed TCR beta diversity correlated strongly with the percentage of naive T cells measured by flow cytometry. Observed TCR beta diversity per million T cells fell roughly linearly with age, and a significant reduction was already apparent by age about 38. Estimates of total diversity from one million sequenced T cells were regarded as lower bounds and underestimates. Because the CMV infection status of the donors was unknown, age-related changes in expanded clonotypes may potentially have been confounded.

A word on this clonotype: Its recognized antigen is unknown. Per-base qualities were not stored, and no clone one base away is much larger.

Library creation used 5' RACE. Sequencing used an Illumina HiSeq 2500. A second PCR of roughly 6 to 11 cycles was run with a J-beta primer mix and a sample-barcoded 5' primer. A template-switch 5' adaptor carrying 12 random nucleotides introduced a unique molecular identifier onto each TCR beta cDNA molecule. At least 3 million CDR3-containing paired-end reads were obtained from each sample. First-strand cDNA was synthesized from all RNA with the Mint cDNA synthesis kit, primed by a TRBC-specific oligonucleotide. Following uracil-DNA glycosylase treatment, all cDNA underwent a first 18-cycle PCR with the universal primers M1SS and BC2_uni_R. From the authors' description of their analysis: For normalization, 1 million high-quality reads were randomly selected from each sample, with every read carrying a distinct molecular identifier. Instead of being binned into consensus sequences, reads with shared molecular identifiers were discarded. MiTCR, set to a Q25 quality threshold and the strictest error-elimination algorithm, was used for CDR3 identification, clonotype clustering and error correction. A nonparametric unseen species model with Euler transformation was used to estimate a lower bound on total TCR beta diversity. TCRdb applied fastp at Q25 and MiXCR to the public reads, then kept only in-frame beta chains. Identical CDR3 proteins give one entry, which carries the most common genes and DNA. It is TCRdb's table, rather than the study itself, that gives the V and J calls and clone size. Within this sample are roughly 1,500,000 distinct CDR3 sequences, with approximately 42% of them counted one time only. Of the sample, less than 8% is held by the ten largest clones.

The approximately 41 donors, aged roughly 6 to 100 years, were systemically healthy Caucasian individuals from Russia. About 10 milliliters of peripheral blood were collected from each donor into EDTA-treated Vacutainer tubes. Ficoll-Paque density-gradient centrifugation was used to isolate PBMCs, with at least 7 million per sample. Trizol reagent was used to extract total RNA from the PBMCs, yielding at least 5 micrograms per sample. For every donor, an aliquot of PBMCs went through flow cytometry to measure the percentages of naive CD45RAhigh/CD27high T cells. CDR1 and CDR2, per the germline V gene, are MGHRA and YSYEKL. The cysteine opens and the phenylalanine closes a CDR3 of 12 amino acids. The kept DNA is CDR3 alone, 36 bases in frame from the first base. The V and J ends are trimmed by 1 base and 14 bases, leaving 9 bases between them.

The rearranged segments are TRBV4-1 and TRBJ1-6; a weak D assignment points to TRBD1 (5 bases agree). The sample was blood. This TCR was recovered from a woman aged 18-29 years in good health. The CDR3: CASSQVGGSLHF. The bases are TGCGCCAGCAGCCAAGTGGGGGGTTCCCTCCACTTT.